This T cell receptor (beta chain) stems from a study of T cells of healthy individuals. The CDR3 has 13 amino acids. With V trimmed by 5 bases and J by 1 base, 4 bases remained unmatched. Germline CDR1 DFQATT, CDR2 SNEGSKA (reference sequence). A single record per CDR3 protein comes from TCRdb applying MiXCR to the 5' RACE reads. The sample includes about 57,000 distinct CDR3 sequences, roughly 15% of them seen just once. This clonotype was obtained from a human donor in good health. V gene TRBV20-1 combines with J gene TRBJ2-7; 8 nucleotides agree with TRBD1. DNA for the CDR3: TGCAGTGCTGAGACAGGGGCATCCTACGAGCAGTACTTC. Translation: CSAETGASYEQYF.